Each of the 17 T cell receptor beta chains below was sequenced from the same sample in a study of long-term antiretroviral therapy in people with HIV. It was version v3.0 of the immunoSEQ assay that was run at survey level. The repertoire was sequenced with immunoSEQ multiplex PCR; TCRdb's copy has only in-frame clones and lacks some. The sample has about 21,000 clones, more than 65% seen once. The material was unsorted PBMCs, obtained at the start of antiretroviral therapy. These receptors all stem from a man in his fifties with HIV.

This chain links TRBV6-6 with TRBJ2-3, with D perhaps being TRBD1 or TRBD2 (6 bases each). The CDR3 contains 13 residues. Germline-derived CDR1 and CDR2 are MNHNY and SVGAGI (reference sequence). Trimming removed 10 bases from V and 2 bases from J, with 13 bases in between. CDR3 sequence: CATWTGATDTQYF. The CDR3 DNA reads TGTGCCACCTGGACGGGGGCCACAGATACGCAGTATTTT.

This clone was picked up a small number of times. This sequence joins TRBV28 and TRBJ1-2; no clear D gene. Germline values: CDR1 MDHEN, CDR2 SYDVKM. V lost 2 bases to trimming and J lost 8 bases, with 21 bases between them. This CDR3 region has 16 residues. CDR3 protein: CASSLRRAGRLGGYTF. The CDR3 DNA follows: TGTGCCAGCAGTTTACGACGGGCTGGGAGGCTCGGGGGCTACACCTTC.

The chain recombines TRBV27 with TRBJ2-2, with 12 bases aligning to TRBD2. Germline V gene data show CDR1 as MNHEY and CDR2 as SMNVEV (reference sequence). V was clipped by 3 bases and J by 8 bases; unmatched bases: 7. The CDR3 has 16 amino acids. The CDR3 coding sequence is TGTGCCAGCAGTTTTAGACTAGCGGGAGCAGGTGGGGAGCTGTTTTTT. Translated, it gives CASSFRLAGAGGELFF.

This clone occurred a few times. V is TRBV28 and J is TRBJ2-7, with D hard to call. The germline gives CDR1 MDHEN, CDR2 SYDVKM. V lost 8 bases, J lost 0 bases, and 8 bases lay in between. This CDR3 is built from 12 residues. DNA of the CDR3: TGTGCCAGCCTTAGAGACTCCTACGAGCAGTACTTC. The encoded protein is CASLRDSYEQYF.

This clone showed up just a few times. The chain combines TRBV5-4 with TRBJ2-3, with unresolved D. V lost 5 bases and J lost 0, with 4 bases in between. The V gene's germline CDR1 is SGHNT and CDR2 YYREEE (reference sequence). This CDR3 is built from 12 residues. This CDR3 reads CASRLSTDTQYF. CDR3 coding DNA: TGTGCCAGCAGGTTGAGCACAGATACGCAGTATTTT. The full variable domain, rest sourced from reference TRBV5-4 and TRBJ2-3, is ETGVTQSPTHLIKTRGQQVTLRCSSQSGHNTVSWYQQALGQGPQFIFQYYREEENGRGNFPPRFSGLQFPNYSSELNVNALELDDSALYLCASRLSTDTQYFGPGTRLTVL.

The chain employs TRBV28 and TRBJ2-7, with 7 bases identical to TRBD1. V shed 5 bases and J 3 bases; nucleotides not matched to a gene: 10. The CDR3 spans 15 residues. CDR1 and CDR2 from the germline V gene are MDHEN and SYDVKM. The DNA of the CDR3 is TGTGCCAGCAGTCCCGCCCGGGACAGTTACTACGAGCAGTACTTC. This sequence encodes CASSPARDSYYEQYF.

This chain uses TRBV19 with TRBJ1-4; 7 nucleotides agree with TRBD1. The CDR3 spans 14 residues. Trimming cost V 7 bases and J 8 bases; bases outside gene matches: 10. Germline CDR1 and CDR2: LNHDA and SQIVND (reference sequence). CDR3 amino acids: CASKSGTETEKLFF. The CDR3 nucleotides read TGTGCCAGTAAATCTGGGACAGAGACCGAAAAACTGTTTTTT. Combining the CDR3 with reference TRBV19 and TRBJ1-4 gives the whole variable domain DGGITQSPKYLFRKEGQNVTLSCEQNLNHDAMYWYRQDPGQGLRLIYYSQIVNDFQKGDIAEGYSVSREKKESFPLTVTSAQKNPTAFYLCASKSGTETEKLFFGSGTQLSVL.

The CDR3 nucleotides are TGTGCCAGCAGTTTGGGACCCAGGGATGAGCAGTTCTTC. It codes for CASSLGPRDEQFF. The V and J genes are TRBV27 and TRBJ2-1; TRBD1 or TRBD2 may be the D gene (5 bases each). Germline values: CDR1 MNHEY, CDR2 SMNVEV (reference sequence). V dropped 3 bases and J dropped 8 bases, with 11 bases sitting between them. The CDR3 has 13 amino acids.

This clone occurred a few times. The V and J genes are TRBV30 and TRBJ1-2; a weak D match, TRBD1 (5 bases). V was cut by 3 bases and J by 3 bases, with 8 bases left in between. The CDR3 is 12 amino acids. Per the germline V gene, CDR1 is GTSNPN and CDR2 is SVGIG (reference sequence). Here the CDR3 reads CAWSGTYYGYTF. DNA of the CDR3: TGTGCCTGGAGCGGGACCTACTATGGCTACACCTTC. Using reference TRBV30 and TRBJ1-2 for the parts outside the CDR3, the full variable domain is SQTIHQWPATLVQPVGSPLSLECTVEGTSNPNLYWYRQAAGRGLQLLFYSVGIGQISSEVPQNLSASRPQDRQFILSSKKLLLSDSGFYLCAWSGTYYGYTFGSGTRLTVV.

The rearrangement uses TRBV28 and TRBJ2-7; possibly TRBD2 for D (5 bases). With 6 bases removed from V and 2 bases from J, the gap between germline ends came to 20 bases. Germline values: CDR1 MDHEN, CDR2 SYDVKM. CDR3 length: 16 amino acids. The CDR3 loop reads CASSPFFRGGTYEQYF. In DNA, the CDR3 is TGTGCCAGCAGCCCTTTTTTTCGAGGAGGCACCTACGAGCAGTACTTC.

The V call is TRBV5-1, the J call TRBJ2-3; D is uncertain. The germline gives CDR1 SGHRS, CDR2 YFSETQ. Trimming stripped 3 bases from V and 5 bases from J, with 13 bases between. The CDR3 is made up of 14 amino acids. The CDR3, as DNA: TGCGCCAGCAGCTCGTCCCTGGTGGGAGATACGCAGTATTTT. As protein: CASSSSLVGDTQYF.

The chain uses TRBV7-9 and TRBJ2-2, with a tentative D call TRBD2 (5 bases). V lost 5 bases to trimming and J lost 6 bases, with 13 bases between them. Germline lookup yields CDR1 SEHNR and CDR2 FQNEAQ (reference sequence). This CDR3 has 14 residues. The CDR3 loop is CASSLPGVAGELFF. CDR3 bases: TGTGCCAGCAGCCTCCCCGGGGTGGCCGGGGAGCTGTTTTTT.

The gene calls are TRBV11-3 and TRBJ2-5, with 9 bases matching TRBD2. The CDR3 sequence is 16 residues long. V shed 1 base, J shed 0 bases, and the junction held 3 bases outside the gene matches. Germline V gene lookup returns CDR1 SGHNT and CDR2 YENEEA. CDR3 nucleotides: TGTGCCAGCAGCTTAGGAATAGCGGGGGACCAAGAGACCCAGTACTTC. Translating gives CASSLGIAGDQETQYF.

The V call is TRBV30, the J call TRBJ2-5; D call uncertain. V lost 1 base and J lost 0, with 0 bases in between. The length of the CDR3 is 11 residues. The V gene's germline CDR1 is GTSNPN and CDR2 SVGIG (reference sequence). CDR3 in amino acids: CAWSDQETQYF. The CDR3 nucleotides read TGTGCCTGGAGTGACCAAGAGACCCAGTACTTC. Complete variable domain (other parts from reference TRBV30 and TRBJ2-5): SQTIHQWPATLVQPVGSPLSLECTVEGTSNPNLYWYRQAAGRGLQLLFYSVGIGQISSEVPQNLSASRPQDRQFILSSKKLLLSDSGFYLCAWSDQETQYFGPGTRLLVL.

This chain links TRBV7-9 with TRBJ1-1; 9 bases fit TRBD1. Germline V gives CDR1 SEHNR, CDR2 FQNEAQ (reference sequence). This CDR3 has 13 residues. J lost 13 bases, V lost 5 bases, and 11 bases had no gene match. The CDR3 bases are TGTGCCAGCAGCCTCGGGACAGGGCGCGCGGGTTTCTTT. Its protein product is CASSLGTGRAGFF.

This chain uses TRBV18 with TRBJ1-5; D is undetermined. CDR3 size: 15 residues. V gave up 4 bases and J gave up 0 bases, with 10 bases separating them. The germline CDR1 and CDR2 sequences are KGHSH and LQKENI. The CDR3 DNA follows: TGTGCCAGCTCACTAATAGCAGTTAGCAATCAGCCCCAGCATTTT. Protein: CASSLIAVSNQPQHF.

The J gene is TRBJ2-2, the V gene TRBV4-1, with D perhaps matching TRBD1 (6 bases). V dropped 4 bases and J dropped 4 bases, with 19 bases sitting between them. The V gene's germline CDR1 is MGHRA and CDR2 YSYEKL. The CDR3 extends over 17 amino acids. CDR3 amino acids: CASSPGAPSLGTGELFF. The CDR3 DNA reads TGCGCCAGCAGCCCAGGGGCACCGTCGCTGGGCACCGGGGAGCTGTTTTTT.